Listed here are 21 T cell receptor beta chains from one sample, sequenced in a study of T cells after yellow fever vaccination (dated by TCRdb to about 2019). Taken with the paper, the label for treatment or condition translates to: live attenuated yellow fever vaccine strain. The library was made by 5' RACE. The instrument was an Illumina HiSeq 2500. TCRdb itself trimmed the public reads at Q25 with fastp, ran MiXCR and retained productive beta chains. Here each entry gathers all rows of one CDR3 protein and keeps the most common genes and DNA. This sample holds 110,000 to 150,000 distinct CDR3 sequences; 6.6% were observed only once. More than 0.6% of the sample belongs to the ten largest clones. Material: CD4+ T cells sorted from PBMCs, obtained 10 days after the yellow fever booster vaccination. These receptors originate from a man aged 30 to 39 who received the YFV17D yellow fever vaccine.

The table lists this clonotype with many counts. This chain connects TRBV4-3 to TRBJ1-2; D is undetermined. Germline V gene sequence: CDR1 LGHNA, CDR2 YSLEER. This CDR3 is 15 amino acids long. Trimming took off 0 bases at V and 7 bases at J, with 15 bases between the two ends. Here the CDR3 reads CASSQEPEGIGGYTF. CDR3 bases: TGCGCCAGCAGCCAAGAACCTGAAGGGATTGGTGGCTACACCTTC.

This clonotype was seen at least ten times. V is TRBV5-1 and J is TRBJ2-5, with D tentatively TRBD1 (5 bases). The V end was cut by 5 bases, the J end by 2 bases, with 19 bases between. The CDR3 covers 16 residues. Germline assignment: CDR1 SGHRS and CDR2 YFSETQ. The CDR3 coding sequence is TGCGCCAGCAGGCGGACACTTTCAAGACCACAAGAGACCCAGTACTTC. Translated: CASRRTLSRPQETQYF.

This clonotype was detected only a few times. The rearrangement links TRBV24-1 to TRBJ2-1; 7 bases line up with TRBD1. Germline values: CDR1 KGHDR, CDR2 SFDVKD. V lost 5 bases and J lost 7; bases outside the gene matches: 10. This CDR3 has 15 residues. The CDR3 reads CATSAAWGRGNEQFF. Written as DNA, the CDR3 is TGTGCCACCAGTGCTGCTTGGGGCAGGGGGAATGAGCAGTTCTTC.

This clonotype was counted ten times or more. The chain is built from TRBV6-2 or TRBV6-3 and TRBJ2-7; TRBD2 aligns across 15 bases. The CDR3 covers 17 residues. J gave up 3 bases and V 5 bases, and 8 bases lay outside the gene matches. Germline CDR1 and CDR2: MNHEY and SVGEGT. The CDR3: CASSAAGTSGGNYEQYF. CDR3 nucleotide sequence: TGTGCCAGCAGTGCCGCTGGGACTAGCGGGGGGAACTACGAGCAGTACTTC.

This clonotype was seen more than once but under ten times. V gene TRBV7-1 combines with J gene TRBJ2-5; 9 nucleotides agree with TRBD1. Being an ORF, TRBV7-1 has a function that is uncertain. The V and J ends lost 2 bases and 3 bases, in that order; junction bases with no gene match: 28. The CDR3 spans 23 residues. The CDR3 region is CASSSLSGTGSGMTAREEETQYF. The CDR3 region has the DNA TGTGCCAGCAGCTCACTCTCCGGGACAGGGTCGGGCATGACAGCCAGGGAGGAAGAGACCCAGTACTTC.

The chain employs TRBV4-1 and TRBJ2-1; tentatively, D is TRBD2 (5 bases). In germline, CDR1 is MGHRA, CDR2 YSYEKL. V was shortened by 0 bases and J by 1 base, with 7 bases between the two germline ends. The CDR3 has 15 amino acids. CDR3 sequence: CASSQETGSYNEQFF. CDR3 bases: TGCGCCAGCAGCCAAGAAACGGGATCCTACAATGAGCAGTTCTTC.

This clonotype was seen many times. V gene TRBV5-1 combines with J gene TRBJ1-6; no firm D call. The ends were cut back, 0 bases at V and 11 bases at J, with 9 bases in the middle. CDR1 and CDR2 (germline): SGHRS, YFSETQ. The CDR3 runs 13 residues. The CDR3 sequence: CASSLAGGTPLHF. DNA of the CDR3: TGCGCCAGCAGCTTGGCCGGCGGGACACCCCTCCACTTT.

The table lists this clonotype with many counts. The chain employs TRBV5-1 and TRBJ2-1; 11 nucleotides align to TRBD2. The CDR3 consists of 15 residues. Germline assignment: CDR1 SGHRS and CDR2 YFSETQ. V trimming: 4 bases; J trimming: 12 bases; junction bases outside the gene matches: 12. The CDR3 is CASSGTSGRSIRQFF. The CDR3 DNA reads as TGCGCCAGCAGCGGCACTAGCGGGAGATCAATCCGGCAGTTCTTC.

With respect to this clonotype: Given a much more abundant clone one base away, this may be a read error. The chain uses TRBV7-9 and TRBJ2-1; TRBD2 matches 14 bases. After removal of 3 bases from V and 11 bases from J, the junction contained 9 bases not matched to a gene. The CDR3 sequence is 16 residues long. The V gene's germline CDR1 is SEHNR and CDR2 FQNEAQ (reference sequence). CDR3 amino acids: CASSLAAGLAGDKQFF. As DNA, the CDR3 is TGTGCCAGCAGCTTGGCCGCGGGACTAGCGGGAGATAAGCAGTTCTTC.

The J gene is TRBJ2-5, the V gene TRBV18, with D hard to call. CDR3 size: 14 residues. V was shortened by 3 bases and J by 1 base, with 9 bases between the two germline ends. CDR1 is KGHSH, CDR2 LQKENI, per germline. Written as DNA, the CDR3 is TGTGCCAGCTCACCTAACATAGTCCAAGAGACCCAGTACTTC. Translated, it gives CASSPNIVQETQYF.

In this sample, this clonotype turned up many times. The V call is TRBV7-2, the J call TRBJ2-2; D perhaps matches TRBD2 (5 bases). With 1 base removed from V and 6 bases from J, the gap between germline ends came to 12 bases. The CDR3 extends over 15 amino acids. Germline CDR1 and CDR2: SGHTA and FQGNSA. Here the CDR3 DNA reads TGTGCCAGCAGCTTAGTCCCACTAGTCTCCGGGGAGCTGTTTTTT. Translation gives CASSLVPLVSGELFF.

This clonotype was seen many times. The CDR3 is CASSVEKDTQYF. CDR3 DNA sequence: TGTGCCAGCAGCGTAGAAAAAGATACGCAGTATTTT. The rearrangement links TRBV9 to TRBJ2-3, with unresolved D. This CDR3 spans 12 amino acids. CDR1 SGDLS and CDR2 YYNGEE come from the germline V gene. Trimming cost V 0 bases and J 5 bases, with 4 bases left between them.

This clonotype appeared many times. This rearrangement joins TRBV5-1 to TRBJ2-3, with TRBD1 matching over 7 bases. With V trimmed by 0 bases and J by 1 base, 2 bases remained unmatched. Germline V gene lookup returns CDR1 SGHRS and CDR2 YFSETQ. CDR3 size: 15 residues. CDR3 coding DNA: TGCGCCAGCAGCTTGGGACAGGGACGCACAGATACGCAGTATTTT. Translation: CASSLGQGRTDTQYF.

This clonotype came up many times. The chain couples TRBV29-1 to TRBJ2-3; D is uncertain. The CDR3 length is 10 residues. The V end lost 4 bases, the J end lost 6 bases, and 5 bases lay between the germline ends. Germline values: CDR1 SQVTM, CDR2 ANQGSEA. This CDR3 reads CSVVADTQYF. The CDR3 bases are TGCAGCGTTGTGGCCGATACGCAGTATTTT.

This CDR3 is CASSQDSGTEAFF. The CDR3 nucleotides read TGCGCCAGCAGCCAAGATTCGGGAACTGAAGCTTTCTTT. The V gene is TRBV4-3, the J gene TRBJ1-1; no reliable D call. The V end was cut by 0 bases, the J end by 5 bases, with 7 bases between. This CDR3 comprises 13 residues. The germline gives CDR1 LGHNA, CDR2 YSLEER.

This clonotype came up many times. The V and J genes are TRBV7-2 and TRBJ2-3, with D tentatively TRBD1 or TRBD2 (7 bases each). Germline V gene data show CDR1 as SGHTA and CDR2 as FQGNSA. Trimming took 3 bases from V and 6 from J, leaving 19 bases between them. The CDR3 is 16 residues long. CDR3 DNA sequence: TGTGCCAGCAGCTTCCGGGGGGTGACAGGGCTGGATACGCAGTATTTT. It yields the protein CASSFRGVTGLDTQYF.

In this sample, this clonotype turned up many times. The chain couples TRBV25-1 to TRBJ2-5; D not certain. CDR3 size: 12 residues. CDR1 MGHDK and CDR2 SYGVNS come from the germline V gene. Trimming left V 6 bases short and J 2 bases short, with 7 bases between. Here the CDR3 DNA reads TGTGCCAGCAGGGGATCTCAAGAGACCCAGTACTTC. This translates into CASRGSQETQYF.

Ten or more counts support this clonotype. The chain recombines TRBV20-1 with TRBJ1-1; D might be TRBD1 (5 bases). This CDR3 spans 13 amino acids. Germline V gene lookup returns CDR1 DFQATT and CDR2 SNEGSKA (reference sequence). V lost 5 bases and J lost 4, with 14 bases in between. The CDR3 protein is CSARVGVSTEAFF. As DNA, the CDR3 is TGCAGTGCTCGAGTAGGGGTCAGCACTGAAGCTTTCTTT.

There are a few counts of this clonotype. CDR3: CASTLDVTSTDTQYF. CDR3 nucleotide sequence: TGTGCCAGCACCCTGGACGTAACTAGCACAGATACGCAGTATTTT. This chain joins TRBV5-4 and TRBJ2-3; D is unresolved. This CDR3 spans 15 amino acids. The V and J ends lost 6 bases and 0 bases respectively, with 14 bases between them. The germline V gene encodes CDR1 SGHNT and CDR2 YYREEE (reference sequence).

This clonotype was recorded many times. This rearrangement joins TRBV6-1 to TRBJ2-1; no firm D call. Germline V CDR1 and CDR2: MNHNS, SASEGT. V was trimmed by 6 bases and J by 0 bases, leaving 9 bases between them. The CDR3 has 14 residues. The CDR3 here is CASRQKTSYNEQFF. CDR3 nucleotide sequence: TGTGCCAGCAGACAGAAAACCTCCTACAATGAGCAGTTCTTC.

This clonotype was found many times. The chain recombines TRBV9 with TRBJ2-1, with D possibly matching TRBD1 (5 bases). The CDR3 length is 17 residues. The germline V gene encodes CDR1 SGDLS and CDR2 YYNGEE. The V gene lost 0 bases and the J gene lost 0 bases, with 13 bases spanning the gap. The CDR3 nucleotides are TGTGCCAGCAGCGTAGCGGACACCCGTAGCTCCTACAATGAGCAGTTCTTC. Translated, it gives CASSVADTRSSYNEQFF.